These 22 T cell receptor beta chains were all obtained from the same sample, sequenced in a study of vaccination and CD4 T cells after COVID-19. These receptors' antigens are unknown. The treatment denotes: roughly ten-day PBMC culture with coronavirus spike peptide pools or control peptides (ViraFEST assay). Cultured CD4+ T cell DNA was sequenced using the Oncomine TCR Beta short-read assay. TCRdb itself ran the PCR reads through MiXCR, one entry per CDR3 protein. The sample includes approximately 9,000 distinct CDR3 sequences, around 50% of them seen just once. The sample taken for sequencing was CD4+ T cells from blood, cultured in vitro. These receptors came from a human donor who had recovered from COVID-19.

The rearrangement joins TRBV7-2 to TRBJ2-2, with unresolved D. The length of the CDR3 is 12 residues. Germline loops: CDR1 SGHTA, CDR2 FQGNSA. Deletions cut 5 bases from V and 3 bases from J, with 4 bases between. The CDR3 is CASSRDTGELFF. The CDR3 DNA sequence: TGTGCCAGCAGCAGGGACACCGGGGAGCTGTTTTTT.

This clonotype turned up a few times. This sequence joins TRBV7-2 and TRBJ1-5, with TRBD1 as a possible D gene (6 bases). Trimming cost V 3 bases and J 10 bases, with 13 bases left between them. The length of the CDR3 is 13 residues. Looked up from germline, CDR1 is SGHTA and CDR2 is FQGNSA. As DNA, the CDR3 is TGTGCCAGCAGCTTGTTAGGACAGCCTCCCCAGCATTTT. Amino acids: CASSLLGQPPQHF.

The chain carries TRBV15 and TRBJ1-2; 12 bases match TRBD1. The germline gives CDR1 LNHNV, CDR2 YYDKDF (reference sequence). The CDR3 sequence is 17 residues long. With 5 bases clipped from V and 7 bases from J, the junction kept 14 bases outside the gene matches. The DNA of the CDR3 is TGTGCCACCAGCCGACAGCCATCCGGGACAGGGGGCGGTGGCTACACCTTC. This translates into CATSRQPSGTGGGGYTF.

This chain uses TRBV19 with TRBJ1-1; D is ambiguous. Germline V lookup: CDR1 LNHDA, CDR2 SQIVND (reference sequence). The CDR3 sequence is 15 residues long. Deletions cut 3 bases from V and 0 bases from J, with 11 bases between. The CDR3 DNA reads TGTGCCAGTAGTATCTCCGGAGGCATGAACACTGAAGCTTTCTTT. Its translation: CASSISGGMNTEAFF.

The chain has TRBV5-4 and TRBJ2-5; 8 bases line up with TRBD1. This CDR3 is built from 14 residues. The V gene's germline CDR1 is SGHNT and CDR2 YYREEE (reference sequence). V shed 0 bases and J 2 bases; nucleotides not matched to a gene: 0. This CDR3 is CASSLDRGQETQYF. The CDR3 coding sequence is TGTGCCAGCAGCTTGGACAGGGGGCAAGAGACCCAGTACTTC. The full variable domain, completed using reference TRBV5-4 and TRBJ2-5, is ETGVTQSPTHLIKTRGQQVTLRCSSQSGHNTVSWYQQALGQGPQFIFQYYREEENGRGNFPPRFSGLQFPNYSSELNVNALELDDSALYLCASSLDRGQETQYFGPGTRLLVL.

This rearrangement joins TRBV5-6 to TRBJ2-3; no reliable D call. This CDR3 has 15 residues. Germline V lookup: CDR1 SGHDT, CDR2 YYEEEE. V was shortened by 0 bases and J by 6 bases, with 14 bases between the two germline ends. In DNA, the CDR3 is TGTGCCAGCAGCTTGGGACTGGTTTTTGGTGATACGCAGTATTTT. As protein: CASSLGLVFGDTQYF.

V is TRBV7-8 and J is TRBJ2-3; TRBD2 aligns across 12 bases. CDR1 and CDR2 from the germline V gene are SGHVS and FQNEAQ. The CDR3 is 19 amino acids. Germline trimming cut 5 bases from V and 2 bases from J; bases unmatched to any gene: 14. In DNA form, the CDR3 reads TGTGCCAGCAGCCCCACCGTTAGGGGACTAGCGGGTATCACAGATACGCAGTATTTT. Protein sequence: CASSPTVRGLAGITDTQYF. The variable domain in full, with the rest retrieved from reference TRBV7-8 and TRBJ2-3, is GAGVSQSPRYKVAKRGQDVALRCDPISGHVSLFWYQQALGQGPEFLTYFQNEAQLDKSGLPSDRFFAERPEGSVSTLKIQRTQQEDSAVYLCASSPTVRGLAGITDTQYFGPGTRLTVL.

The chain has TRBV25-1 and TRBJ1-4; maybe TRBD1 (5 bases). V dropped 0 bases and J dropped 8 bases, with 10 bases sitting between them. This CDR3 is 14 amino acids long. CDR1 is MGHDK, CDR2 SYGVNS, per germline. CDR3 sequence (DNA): TGTGCCAGCAGTGAATACTCGGGGGTGGAAAAACTGTTTTTT. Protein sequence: CASSEYSGVEKLFF.

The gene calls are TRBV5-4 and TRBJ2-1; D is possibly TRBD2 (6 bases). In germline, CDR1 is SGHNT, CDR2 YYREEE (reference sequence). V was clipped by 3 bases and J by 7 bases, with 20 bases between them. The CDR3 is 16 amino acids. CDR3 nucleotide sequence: TGTGCCAGCAGCTCCTCTGGCGGGGAGGCTTGGAATGAGCAGTTCTTC. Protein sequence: CASSSSGGEAWNEQFF.

CDR3 sequence: CASSEVTGGRYEQYF. CDR3 nucleotides: TGTGCCAGCAGTGAAGTGACAGGAGGCAGATACGAGCAGTACTTC. The V gene is TRBV2, the J gene TRBJ2-7; TRBD1 might be the D (6 bases). Trimming shortened V by 1 base and J by 4 bases, and 14 bases separated the two germline ends. Germline lookup yields CDR1 SNHLY and CDR2 FYNNEI. CDR3 length equals 15 residues. Based on the CDR3 plus reference TRBV2 and TRBJ2-7, the full variable domain is EPEVTQTPSHQVTQMGQEVILRCVPISNHLYFYWYRQILGQKVEFLVSFYNNEISEKSEIFDDQFSVERPDGSNFTLKIRSTKLEDSAMYFCASSEVTGGRYEQYFGPGTRLTVT.

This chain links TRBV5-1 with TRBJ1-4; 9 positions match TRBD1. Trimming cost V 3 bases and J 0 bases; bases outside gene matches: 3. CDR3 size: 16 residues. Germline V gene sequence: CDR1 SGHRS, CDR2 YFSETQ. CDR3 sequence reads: CASSSTGGTTNEKLFF. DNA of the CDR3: TGCGCCAGCAGCTCTACAGGGGGCACAACTAATGAAAAACTGTTTTTT.

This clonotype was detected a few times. The CDR3 region has the DNA TGTGCCAGCAGTTCCTCTCTTGCAGATACGCAGTATTTT. Protein: CASSSSLADTQYF. The chain recombines TRBV27 with TRBJ2-3; no clear D. V was shortened by 4 bases and J by 4 bases, with 9 bases between the two germline ends. This CDR3 is built from 13 residues. Germline CDR1 and CDR2: MNHEY and SMNVEV (reference sequence).

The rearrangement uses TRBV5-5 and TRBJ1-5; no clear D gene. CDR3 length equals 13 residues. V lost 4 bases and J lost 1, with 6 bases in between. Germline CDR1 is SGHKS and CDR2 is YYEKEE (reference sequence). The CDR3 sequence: CASSPRSNQPQHF. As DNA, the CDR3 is TGTGCCAGCAGCCCACGGAGCAATCAGCCCCAGCATTTT.

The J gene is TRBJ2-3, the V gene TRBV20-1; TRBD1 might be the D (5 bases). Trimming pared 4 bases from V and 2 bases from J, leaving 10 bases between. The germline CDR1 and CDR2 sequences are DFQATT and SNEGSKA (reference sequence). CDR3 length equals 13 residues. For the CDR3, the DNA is TGCAGTGCTAAGACAGCAGTCACAGATACGCAGTATTTT. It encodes CSAKTAVTDTQYF.

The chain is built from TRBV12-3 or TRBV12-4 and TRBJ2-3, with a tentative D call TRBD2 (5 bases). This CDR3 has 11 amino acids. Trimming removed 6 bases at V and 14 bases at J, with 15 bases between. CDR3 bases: TGTGCCAGCAGCTTATCCAGGAGGACGTATTTT. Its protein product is CASSLSRRTYF.

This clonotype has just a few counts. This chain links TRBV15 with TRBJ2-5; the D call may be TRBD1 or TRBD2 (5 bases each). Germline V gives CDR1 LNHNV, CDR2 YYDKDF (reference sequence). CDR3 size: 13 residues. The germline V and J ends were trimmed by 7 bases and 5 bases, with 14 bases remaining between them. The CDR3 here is CATTRGNRETQYF. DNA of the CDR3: TGTGCCACCACGAGGGGTAATAGGGAGACCCAGTACTTC.

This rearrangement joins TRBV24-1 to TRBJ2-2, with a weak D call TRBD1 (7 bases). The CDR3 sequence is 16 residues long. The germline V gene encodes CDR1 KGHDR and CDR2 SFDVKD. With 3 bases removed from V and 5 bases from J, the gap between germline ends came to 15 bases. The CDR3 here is CATSDPVAGGTGELFF. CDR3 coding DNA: TGTGCCACCAGTGATCCGGTGGCAGGGGGGACCGGGGAGCTGTTTTTT.

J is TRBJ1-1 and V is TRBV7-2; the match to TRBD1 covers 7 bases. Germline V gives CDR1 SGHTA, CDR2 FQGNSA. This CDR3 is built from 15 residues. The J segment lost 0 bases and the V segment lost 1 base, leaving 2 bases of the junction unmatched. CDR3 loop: CASSLEQGMNTEAFF. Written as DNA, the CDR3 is TGTGCCAGCAGCTTAGAACAGGGGATGAACACTGAAGCTTTCTTT.

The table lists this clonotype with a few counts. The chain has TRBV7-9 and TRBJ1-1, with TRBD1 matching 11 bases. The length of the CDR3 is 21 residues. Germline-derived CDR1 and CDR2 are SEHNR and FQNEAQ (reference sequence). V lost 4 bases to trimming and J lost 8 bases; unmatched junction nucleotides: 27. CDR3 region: CASSSPTSTGQGARTGFEAFF. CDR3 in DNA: TGTGCCAGCAGCTCACCAACCTCAACAGGACAGGGGGCCCGAACTGGGTTCGAAGCTTTCTTT.

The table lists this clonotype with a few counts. CDR3 in amino acids: CASRLGGAKNIQYF. Written as DNA, the CDR3 is TGTGCCAGCAGGCTTGGGGGGGCCAAAAACATTCAGTACTTC. The chain carries TRBV6-1 and TRBJ2-4, with D perhaps matching TRBD2 (6 bases). Trimming shortened V by 6 bases and J by 1 base, and 10 bases separated the two germline ends. Germline-derived CDR1 and CDR2 are MNHNS and SASEGT. The CDR3 is 14 residues long.

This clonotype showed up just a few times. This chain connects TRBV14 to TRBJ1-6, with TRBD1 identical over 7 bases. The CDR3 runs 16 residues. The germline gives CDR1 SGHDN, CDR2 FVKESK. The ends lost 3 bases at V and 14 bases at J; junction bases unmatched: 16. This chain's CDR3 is CASSHRRPGTVGALHF. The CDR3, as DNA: TGTGCCAGCAGCCATCGCCGTCCCGGGACAGTGGGGGCCCTCCACTTT.

The DNA of the CDR3 is TGTGCCAGTAGTATCTCTAGCGGGGGGCTAGAGACCCAGTACTTC. It is translated as CASSISSGGLETQYF. The chain has TRBV19 and TRBJ2-5, with 11 bases aligning to TRBD2. The CDR3 length is 15 residues. Germline V gives CDR1 LNHDA, CDR2 SQIVND (reference sequence). After removal of 3 bases from V and 4 bases from J, the junction contained 4 bases not matched to a gene.